This T cell receptor (beta chain) is from a study of T cell changes during pregnancy in multiple sclerosis. Profiled with immunoSEQ multiplex PCR; TCRdb holds only in-frame clones, not every one. The sample consists of more than 95,000 clones, 80% to 95% of them appearing once. J lost 3 bases, V lost 4 bases, and 2 bases had no gene match. The CDR3 is 13 residues long. CDR1 is LNHDA, CDR2 SQIVND, per germline (reference sequence). This specimen was peripheral blood, taken after pregnancy. This sequence originates from a female donor with multiple sclerosis, enrolled in a pregnancy study. The chain carries TRBV19 and TRBJ1-1, with TRBD1 identical over 7 bases. The chain's CDR3 is CASSRQGHTEAFF. The CDR3 DNA follows: TGTGCCAGTAGTAGACAGGGCCACACTGAAGCTTTCTTT.